Shown below are 26 T cell receptor beta chains from a single sample sequenced in a study of T cells in women clearing cervical HPV infection. The data were produced by immunoSEQ multiplex PCR, yet TCRdb's version contains in-frame clones alone and is incomplete. The sample has roughly 22,000 clones; the top ten hold about 3.5%. The sequenced sample was blood buffy coat. The receptors were sampled from a woman between 18 and 75 years old with a cervical HPV16 infection that either progressed to CIN3+ or cleared (not recorded which).

Of note for this clone: Read coverage stops 3 residues before the CDR3 terminus; the germline J gene supplies the remainder. The chain is built from TRBV7-3 and TRBJ1-3; 7 nucleotides match TRBD1. The germline V gene has CDR1 SGHTA and CDR2 FQGTGA. V dropped 5 bases and J dropped 4; count of bases not matched to a gene: 11. The CDR3 length is 16 residues. CDR3 bases read: TGTGCCAGCAGCGGTAACAGGGGAGGAGAAGGAAACACC. It encodes CASSGNRGGEGNT. The entire CDR3 sequence reads CASSGNRGGEGNTIYF.

With regard to this clone: From the germline J gene comes the end of the CDR3, since the read stops 3 residues before it. The chain combines TRBV30 with TRBJ2-2, with unresolved D. CDR1 and CDR2 from the germline V gene are GTSNPN and SVGIG (reference sequence). With 0 bases removed from V and 3 bases from J, the gap between germline ends came to 5 bases. The CDR3 sequence is 13 residues long. CDR3 DNA, as far as it was read: TGTGCCTGGAGTGTTGTCGACACCGGGGAG. It encodes CAWSVVDTGE. The CDR3, in full, reads CAWSVVDTGELFF.

On this clone itself: The read ends 3 residues shy of where the CDR3 ends; the end is completed using the germline J gene. The rearrangement uses TRBV12-5 and TRBJ2-5, with no clear D. Germline lookup yields CDR1 LGHNT and CDR2 FRNRAP. The V end was cut by 7 bases, the J end by 0 bases, with 9 bases between. The CDR3 contains 13 residues. CDR3 sequence reads: CASAQLNQETQYF. Incomplete CDR3 DNA: TGTGCTAGTGCTCAACTCAACCAAGAGACC.

About this clone: The read terminates 3 residues before the CDR3 end, so the remaining end is supplied by the germline J gene. The J gene is TRBJ2-7, the V gene TRBV20-1; TRBD1 matches 9 bases. The J segment lost 5 bases and the V segment lost 5 bases, leaving 13 bases of the junction unmatched. CDR1 and CDR2 (germline): DFQATT, SNEGSKA (reference sequence). CDR3 length equals 15 residues. The CDR3: CSALQTGGGGDEQYF. The sequenced CDR3 bases are TGCAGTGCTCTACAAACAGGGGGCGGAGGCGACGAG.

CDR3 in amino acids: CAWDRGYDQPQHF. CDR3 DNA, as far as it was read: TGTGCCTGGGACAGGGGGTATGATCAGCCC. The rearrangement links TRBV30 to TRBJ1-5, with TRBD1 matching over 9 bases. The read gets to within 3 residues of the CDR3 end, and the germline J gene fills in the rest. The germline V gene has CDR1 GTSNPN and CDR2 SVGIG (reference sequence). V lost 5 bases to trimming and J lost 5 bases; unmatched junction nucleotides: 4. The CDR3 covers 13 residues.

A remark on this clone: The read comes to an end 3 residues before the CDR3 does, leaving the germline J gene to fill in the end. The J gene is TRBJ2-3, the V gene TRBV28; 7 bases match TRBD2. This CDR3 is built from 13 residues. Germline CDR1 MDHEN, CDR2 SYDVKM. Trimming at V came to 2 bases and at J to 4 bases, leaving 0 bases not matched to a gene. The DNA read from the CDR3 is TGTGCCAGCAGTTTAACTAGCGCAGATACG. Translation: CASSLTSADT. The CDR3 reads in full as CASSLTSADTQYF.

Comment on this clone: The DNA ends 3 residues before the CDR3 does, and the rest of the CDR3 is filled in from the germline J gene. The chain is built from TRBV23-1 and TRBJ2-7; TRBD1 aligns across 10 bases. TRBV23-1 is an ORF; its function is uncertain. The CDR3 is 16 amino acids. V lost 3 bases, J lost 4 bases, and 9 bases stayed unmatched. Incomplete CDR3 DNA: TGCGCCAGCAGTCAGACCCCGGGACAGGGGCCTTACGAG. It translates to CASSQTPGQGPYE. In full, the CDR3 reads CASSQTPGQGPYEQYF.

In regard to this clone: The read ends 3 residues early relative to the CDR3; the germline J gene fills the gap. The chain has TRBV9 and TRBJ2-1, with D possibly being TRBD2 (6 bases). CDR1 is SGDLS and CDR2 is YYNGEE in the germline V gene. The V gene lost 3 bases and the J gene lost 4 bases, with 14 bases spanning the gap. This CDR3 region has 15 residues. The CDR3: CASSEGTGEYNEQFF. The CDR3 DNA, read in part, is TGTGCCAGCAGCGAAGGGACGGGGGAATACAATGAG.

The CDR3 here is CASSLSPGEKLFF. The sequenced part of the CDR3 DNA is TGTGCCAGCAGCTTGAGCCCAGGCGAAAAA. The J gene is TRBJ1-4, the V gene TRBV7-3, with D unclear. The read falls 3 residues short of the CDR3 end, and the missing part is taken from the germline J gene. Germline loops: CDR1 SGHTA, CDR2 FQGTGA. Deletions cut 3 bases from V and 8 bases from J, with 10 bases between. The CDR3 runs to 13 residues. The entire variable domain, with the rest obtained from reference TRBV7-3 and TRBJ1-4, is as follows: GAGVSQTPSNKVTEKGKYVELRCDPISGHTALYWYRQSLGQGPEFLIYFQGTGAADDSGLPNDRFFAVRPEGSVSTLKIQRTERGDSAVYLCASSLSPGEKLFFGSGTQLSVL.

The CDR3 reads CASTPGQGHGYTF. CDR3 DNA (partial): TGTGCCAGCACCCCAGGGCAGGGCCATGGC. The rearrangement links TRBV28 to TRBJ1-2; perhaps TRBD1 as D (5 bases). Read data end 3 residues before the CDR3 end; the end is taken from the germline J gene. V lost 7 bases and J lost 6, with 15 bases in between. CDR3 length: 13 residues. Germline V gene lookup returns CDR1 MDHEN and CDR2 SYDVKM.

Concerning this clone itself: The read terminates 3 residues before the CDR3 end, so the remaining end is supplied by the germline J gene. This rearrangement joins TRBV19 to TRBJ1-5; weak D call: TRBD1 (5 bases). The germline CDR1 and CDR2 sequences are LNHDA and SQIVND (reference sequence). V lost 3 bases and J 1 base, leaving 13 bases between the germline ends. This CDR3 comprises 16 residues. The CDR3 DNA, read in part, is TGTGCCAGTAGTATGGGGGGAGGACCGAGCAATCAGCCC. Protein product: CASSMGGGPSNQP. The CDR3 in its entirety is CASSMGGGPSNQPQHF.

Comments on this clone: The read terminates 3 residues ahead of where the CDR3 ends, so the germline J gene completes it. This rearrangement joins TRBV18 to TRBJ2-7; D may be TRBD2 (7 bases). The germline V gene has CDR1 KGHSH and CDR2 LQKENI. The CDR3 is made up of 14 amino acids. Trimming took 2 bases from V and 4 from J, leaving 12 bases between them. The sequenced part of the CDR3 DNA is TGTGCCAGCTCACCAATGCGGGGGCGATACGAG. Translated: CASSPMRGRYE. The entire CDR3 protein reads CASSPMRGRYEQYF.

Remarks on this clone: The read halts 3 residues ahead of the CDR3 end, with the missing end drawn from the germline J gene. The gene calls are TRBV14 and TRBJ1-1; the D gene is possibly TRBD1 (5 bases). V was shortened by 3 bases and J by 2 bases, with 13 bases between the two germline ends. This CDR3 has 15 amino acids. Germline values: CDR1 SGHDN, CDR2 FVKESK. The CDR3 sequence: CASSQLDKFNTEAFF. The sequenced part of the CDR3 DNA is TGTGCCAGCAGCCAGTTGGACAAGTTCAACACTGAA.

The DNA read from the CDR3 is TGTGCCAGTAGTTTTTTTCGGGGGGGACTGAGTAGTGAAAAA. Residues: CASSFFRGGLSSEK. The CDR3 reads in full as CASSFFRGGLSSEKLFF. The rearrangement joins TRBV19 to TRBJ1-4; D may be TRBD1 (5 bases). The read ends 3 residues early relative to the CDR3; the germline J gene fills the gap. Looked up from germline, CDR1 is LNHDA and CDR2 is SQIVND (reference sequence). The CDR3 consists of 17 residues. Trimming shortened V by 5 bases and J by 7 bases, and 23 bases separated the two germline ends.

Its frequency marks this clone as medium-sized. The CDR3 region is CASSLWAQETQYF. The part of the CDR3 DNA that was read is TGTGCCAGCAGCTTATGGGCACAAGAGACC. The rearrangement joins TRBV7-2 to TRBJ2-5; D gene unclear. The read gets to within 3 residues of the CDR3 end, and the germline J gene fills in the rest. Germline lookup yields CDR1 SGHTA and CDR2 FQGNSA. The V gene lost 2 bases and the J gene lost 2 bases, with 6 bases spanning the gap. CDR3 length: 13 residues.

With regard to this clone: The CDR3 extends 3 residues past the end of the read, so its final part is completed from the germline J gene. The chain links TRBV6-1 to TRBJ2-2; the D gene is possibly TRBD1 (5 bases). Trimming took off 2 bases at V and 6 bases at J, with 7 bases between the two ends. The germline V gene has CDR1 MNHNS and CDR2 SASEGT. The CDR3 runs 13 residues. The CDR3 is CASSEQGAGELFF. Partial CDR3 DNA: TGTGCCAGCAGTGAACAGGGTGCCGGGGAG.

In the case of this clone: The CDR3 end is not reached by the read, which stops 3 residues before it; the germline J gene fills it in. This chain links TRBV9 with TRBJ2-1, with 10 positions matching TRBD2. V shed 0 bases, J shed 3 bases, and the junction held 3 bases outside the gene matches. The CDR3 spans 16 residues. Germline V gives CDR1 SGDLS, CDR2 YYNGEE. This CDR3 is CASSVGTSGIYNEQFF. CDR3 DNA (partial): TGTGCCAGCAGCGTAGGGACTAGCGGTATCTACAATGAG. Using reference TRBV9 and TRBJ2-1 for the parts outside the CDR3, the full variable domain is DSGVTQTPKHLITATGQRVTLRCSPRSGDLSVYWYQQSLDQGLQFLIQYYNGEERAKGNILERFSAQQFPDLHSELNLSSLELGDSALYFCASSVGTSGIYNEQFFGPGTRLTVL.

Comments on this clone: The read ends 3 residues before the CDR3 terminus; that terminus is restored from the germline J gene. The chain is built from TRBV20-1 and TRBJ2-5, with D hard to call. CDR1 and CDR2 (germline): DFQATT, SNEGSKA (reference sequence). The CDR3 runs 11 residues. Trimming removed 5 bases from V and 5 bases from J, with 9 bases in between. Incomplete CDR3 DNA: TGCAGTGCTCTATCCAGGGAGACC. Its protein product is CSALSRET. Given in full, the CDR3 is CSALSRETQYF.

The sequenced part of the CDR3 DNA is TGTGCCAGCAGCTTATTAAGCGGAACCTTCTACGAG. It specifies CASSLLSGTFYE. The complete CDR3 reads CASSLLSGTFYEQYF. The chain employs TRBV7-8 and TRBJ2-7, with a possible D match to TRBD2 (5 bases). The read finishes 3 residues shy of the CDR3 end, and the germline J gene is used to complete it. Trimming cost V 2 bases and J 3 bases, with 14 bases left between them. The length of the CDR3 is 15 residues. Germline CDR1 and CDR2: SGHVS and FQNEAQ. Looking up the rest from reference TRBV7-8 and TRBJ2-7 gives the full variable domain: GAGVSQSPRYKVAKRGQDVALRCDPISGHVSLFWYQQALGQGPEFLTYFQNEAQLDKSGLPSDRFFAERPEGSVSTLKIQRTQQEDSAVYLCASSLLSGTFYEQYFGPGTRLTVT.

CDR3 DNA, as far as it was read: TGCGCCAGCAGCTTCCCCTATCTGGGGGAG. It translates to CASSFPYLGE. The CDR3 reads in full as CASSFPYLGELFF. The V call is TRBV5-1, the J call TRBJ2-2; D gene uncertain. The CDR3 end falls 3 residues outside the read, so it is completed with the germline J gene. From germline, CDR1 is SGHRS and CDR2 YFSETQ. V was cut by 2 bases and J by 8 bases, with 10 bases left in between. The CDR3 runs to 13 residues.

On this clone itself: The read terminates 3 residues ahead of where the CDR3 ends, so the germline J gene completes it. This chain links TRBV13 with TRBJ2-3, with D tentatively TRBD1 (6 bases). The CDR3 consists of 13 residues. Trimming shortened V by 4 bases and J by 5 bases, and 10 bases separated the two germline ends. Per the germline V gene, CDR1 is PRHDT and CDR2 is FYEKMQ (reference sequence). CDR3 sequence reads: CASSSPRGDTQYF. The covered CDR3 bases are TGTGCCAGCAGCTCCCCCAGGGGAGATACG.

CDR3 amino acids: CAWRGTGGTKTQYF. CDR3 DNA (partial): TGTGCCTGGAGAGGGACAGGGGGGACGAAGACC. The chain couples TRBV30 to TRBJ2-5; 11 bases align to TRBD1. Read sequence stops 3 residues before the CDR3 end, and the germline J gene provides the missing end. The CDR3 length is 14 residues. CDR1 is GTSNPN, CDR2 SVGIG, per germline (reference sequence). The V gene end was trimmed by 3 bases and the J gene end by 6 bases; junction bases not matched to a gene: 6. The full variable domain, in which reference TRBV30 and TRBJ2-5 provide the parts outside the CDR3, is SQTIHQWPATLVQPVGSPLSLECTVEGTSNPNLYWYRQAAGRGLQLLFYSVGIGQISSEVPQNLSASRPQDRQFILSSKKLLLSDSGFYLCAWRGTGGTKTQYFGPGTRLLVL.

Concerning this clone: The read ends 3 residues before the CDR3 terminus; that terminus is restored from the germline J gene. J is TRBJ1-6 and V is TRBV5-1, with D perhaps TRBD1 (6 bases). The CDR3 sequence is 15 residues long. V was clipped by 4 bases and J by 10 bases, with 18 bases between them. CDR1 SGHRS and CDR2 YFSETQ come from the germline V gene. The CDR3 is CASSPQGEGGSPLHF. The sequenced part of the CDR3 DNA is TGCGCCAGCAGCCCACAGGGTGAGGGAGGCTCACCC.

This clone shows up as medium-sized (0.01 to 0.1%) by frequency. The read stops 3 residues short of the end of the CDR3; the missing end is completed from the germline J gene. The rearrangement joins TRBV30 to TRBJ2-2, with 8 bases that match TRBD2. Germline loops: CDR1 GTSNPN, CDR2 SVGIG (reference sequence). Unmatched junction bases numbered 1, after V lost 0 bases and J lost 1 base. The CDR3 loop spans 15 amino acids. CDR3 region: CAWSVLAENTGELFF. The DNA read from the CDR3 is TGTGCCTGGAGTGTACTAGCGGAGAACACCGGGGAG. Full variable domain (missing parts from reference TRBV30 and TRBJ2-2): SQTIHQWPATLVQPVGSPLSLECTVEGTSNPNLYWYRQAAGRGLQLLFYSVGIGQISSEVPQNLSASRPQDRQFILSSKKLLLSDSGFYLCAWSVLAENTGELFFGEGSRLTVL.

Turning to this clone: The read is 3 residues too short to cover the CDR3 end, so that end is filled in from the germline J gene. The rearrangement links TRBV7-6 to TRBJ2-5; TRBD1 agrees at 9 bases. The trim removed 5 bases at V and 6 bases at J, leaving 7 bases unmatched. Germline V gene data show CDR1 as SGHVS and CDR2 as FNYEAQ. CDR3 length: 14 residues. The CDR3 sequence is CASSQTGQGKTQYF. The CDR3 bases that were read are TGTGCCAGCAGCCAAACTGGACAGGGGAAGACC.

Concerning this clone: The read falls 3 residues short of the CDR3 end, and the missing part is taken from the germline J gene. J is TRBJ2-7 and V is TRBV7-9, with 8 bases fitting TRBD1. CDR1 SEHNR and CDR2 FQNEAQ come from the germline V gene (reference sequence). The V gene end was trimmed by 1 base and the J gene end by 5 bases; junction bases not matched to a gene: 4. The CDR3 has 14 amino acids. CDR3 loop: CASSLGGQDNEQYF. CDR3 bases read: TGTGCCAGCAGCTTAGGGGGACAGGATAACGAG.